This passage covers 26 T cell receptor beta chains from one sample sequenced in a study of shared clonotypes between healthy human individuals. Here immunoSEQ multiplex PCR was the method, and the copy in TCRdb shows in-frame clones only, minus some. The table lists some 1 million clones, about 80% of them singletons. Sequenced input: memory CD4+ T cells sorted from blood. Subset: CD45RA-negative fraction. The receptors here all came from a man aged 18-30 years in good health.

The chain is built from TRBV30 and TRBJ1-1, with D unresolved. The CDR3 sequence is 11 residues long. Germline V gives CDR1 GTSNPN, CDR2 SVGIG (reference sequence). V lost 3 bases and J lost 7, with 9 bases in between. The CDR3 DNA reads as TGTGCCTGGAGCCCTCGGGGTGAAGCTTTCTTT. Its translation: CAWSPRGEAFF.

The chain links TRBV18 to TRBJ2-1, with D tentatively TRBD2 (5 bases). This CDR3 is 14 amino acids long. Between the trimmed V and J ends, which lost 3 bases and 6 bases, there was a span of 12 bases. CDR1 and CDR2 from the germline V gene are KGHSH and LQKENI. The CDR3, as DNA: TGTGCCAGCTCACCCTCTACGGGGTCCAATGAGCAGTTCTTC. Its protein product is CASSPSTGSNEQFF.

This chain links TRBV9 with TRBJ2-7; TRBD2 agrees at 13 bases. There are 14 residues in the CDR3. Germline V gene lookup returns CDR1 SGDLS and CDR2 YYNGEE. The V gene end was trimmed by 3 bases and the J gene end by 7 bases; junction bases not matched to a gene: 4. The CDR3 region has the DNA TGTGCCAGCAGCGCGGGACTAGCGGGAAGGGAGCAGTACTTC. Amino acids: CASSAGLAGREQYF.

This clone showed up just once. CDR3 in amino acids: CASSASGTQPTGELFF. The CDR3 DNA is TGTGCCAGCAGCGCCAGCGGGACCCAGCCCACCGGGGAGCTGTTTTTT. The J gene is TRBJ2-2, the V gene TRBV7-2; 7 nucleotides line up with TRBD2. Germline V CDR1 and CDR2: SGHTA, FQGNSA. V gave up 5 bases and J gave up 4 bases; unmatched junction bases: 10. The CDR3 has 16 residues.

V is TRBV15 and J is TRBJ2-5; D gene ambiguous. Germline V lookup: CDR1 LNHNV, CDR2 YYDKDF (reference sequence). V was trimmed by 1 base and J by 5 bases, leaving 14 bases between them. The CDR3 sequence is 15 residues long. The DNA for the CDR3 is TGTGCCACCAGCAGAGCGAGGAACCAAGGGGAGACCCAGTACTTC. Its translation: CATSRARNQGETQYF.

The chain employs TRBV5-3 and TRBJ2-6; D is possibly TRBD1 (5 bases). TRBV5-3 is an open reading frame, and its role is uncertain. With 0 bases removed from V and 4 bases from J, the gap between germline ends came to 14 bases. The CDR3 runs 17 residues. CDR3 in DNA: TGTGCCAGAAGCTTGGTCCGTGGACAAACCGGGGCCAACGTCCTGACTTTC. Translation: CARSLVRGQTGANVLTF.

The chain combines TRBV7-3 with TRBJ2-5; D gene unclear. CDR1 SGHTA and CDR2 FQGTGA come from the germline V gene. Trimming took 5 bases from V and 4 from J, leaving 14 bases between them. The CDR3 contains 14 residues. The CDR3 loop reads CASSPGRAPETQYF. CDR3 nucleotide sequence: TGTGCCAGCAGCCCTGGTAGAGCCCCAGAGACCCAGTACTTC.

This rearrangement joins TRBV5-4 to TRBJ1-6; D is ambiguous. Deletions cut 3 bases from V and 9 bases from J, with 13 bases between. Germline assignment: CDR1 SGHNT and CDR2 YYREEE (reference sequence). The CDR3 contains 14 residues. The CDR3 loop reads CASSSDGLGSPLHF. The CDR3, as DNA: TGTGCCAGCAGCTCGGACGGGTTGGGTTCACCCCTCCACTTT. Complete variable domain (other parts from reference TRBV5-4 and TRBJ1-6): ETGVTQSPTHLIKTRGQQVTLRCSSQSGHNTVSWYQQALGQGPQFIFQYYREEENGRGNFPPRFSGLQFPNYSSELNVNALELDDSALYLCASSSDGLGSPLHFGNGTRLTVT.

This clone was counted a single time. The V and J genes are TRBV5-6 and TRBJ2-3, with TRBD2 matching over 11 bases. Germline CDR1 reads SGHDT; CDR2 reads YYEEEE. The CDR3 extends over 16 amino acids. After removal of 0 bases from V and 4 bases from J, the junction contained 4 bases not matched to a gene. CDR3 sequence: CASSLALAGAPDTQYF. CDR3 DNA sequence: TGTGCCAGCAGCTTGGCACTAGCGGGAGCCCCAGATACGCAGTATTTT. Variable domain in full (rest from reference TRBV5-6 and TRBJ2-3): DAGVTQSPTHLIKTRGQQVTLRCSPKSGHDTVSWYQQALGQGPQFIFQYYEEEERQRGNFPDRFSGHQFPNYSSELNVNALLLGDSALYLCASSLALAGAPDTQYFGPGTRLTVL.

This chain uses TRBV6-5 with TRBJ1-5; unclear D gene. Germline CDR1 is MNHEY and CDR2 is SVGAGI. V was clipped by 4 bases and J by 2 bases, with 15 bases between them. The CDR3 is 16 residues long. The CDR3 coding sequence is TGTGCCAGCAGTTTCCGGATCGGGCAAGGCAATCAGCCCCAGCATTTT. The encoded protein is CASSFRIGQGNQPQHF.

The chain combines TRBV28 with TRBJ2-2; maybe TRBD1 (5 bases). Trimming cost V 2 bases and J 7 bases, with 11 bases left between them. Germline V gene sequence: CDR1 MDHEN, CDR2 SYDVKM. The CDR3 has 14 residues. The CDR3 nucleotides are TGTGCCAGCAGTTTAACAGGTCTCGTCGGGGAGCTGTTTTTT. Encoded protein: CASSLTGLVGELFF.

The V call is TRBV15, the J call TRBJ2-5; 7 bases match TRBD1. The CDR3 runs to 15 residues. In germline, CDR1 is LNHNV, CDR2 YYDKDF (reference sequence). J was trimmed by 5 bases and V by 1 base; bases with no gene match: 7. CDR3 sequence reads: CATSRARQGPETQYF. The CDR3 nucleotides read TGTGCCACCAGCAGAGCCAGACAGGGACCGGAGACCCAGTACTTC.

This clone came up once. The genes are TRBV10-2 and TRBJ2-2; TRBD2 agrees at 9 bases. Germline V gives CDR1 WSHSY, CDR2 SAAADI. The CDR3 extends over 21 amino acids. The ends lost 7 bases at V and 11 bases at J; junction bases unmatched: 32. This chain's CDR3 is CASNSTGSQRGVRTTVCELFF. The DNA of the CDR3 is TGCGCCAGCAACTCGACCGGATCTCAGCGGGGGGTCCGGACGACAGTATGCGAGCTGTTTTTT.

This chain uses TRBV5-1 with TRBJ2-1, with TRBD1 matching over 9 bases. V was pared by 3 bases and J by 5 bases, with 6 bases of the junction left unmatched. The V gene's germline CDR1 is SGHRS and CDR2 YFSETQ. The CDR3 totals 15 residues. The CDR3 is CASSSGQGFDNEQFF. The DNA for the CDR3 is TGCGCCAGCAGCTCGGGACAGGGATTTGACAATGAGCAGTTCTTC.

The rearrangement joins TRBV28 to TRBJ2-5, with D maybe TRBD2 (6 bases). This CDR3 spans 17 amino acids. The germline V and J ends were trimmed by 6 bases and 4 bases, with 24 bases remaining between them. Germline V CDR1 and CDR2: MDHEN, SYDVKM. CDR3 nucleotides: TGTGCCAGCAGCTCACTGATGGGGGGTACCTCGGGAGAGACCCAGTACTTC. Protein: CASSSLMGGTSGETQYF.

J is TRBJ2-7 and V is TRBV4-3; perhaps TRBD1 as D (6 bases). Germline V CDR1 and CDR2: LGHNA, YSLEER. With 5 bases removed from V and 2 bases from J, the gap between germline ends came to 16 bases. This CDR3 region has 15 residues. The CDR3 sequence is CASSSTRTGPYEQYF. As DNA, the CDR3 is TGCGCCAGCAGCTCGACCCGTACAGGGCCCTACGAGCAGTACTTC.

The chain carries TRBV5-6 and TRBJ1-3, with no clear D. Trimming took 5 bases from V and 8 from J, leaving 17 bases between them. The CDR3 runs 14 residues. Germline V CDR1 and CDR2: SGHDT, YYEEEE. CDR3 nucleotides: TGTGCCAGCAGGAAGAGGGCGGCCCGATACACCATATATTTT. Residues: CASRKRAARYTIYF.

The CDR3 protein is CASKAIARNQPQHF. CDR3 bases: TGTGCCAGCAAGGCCATAGCCCGCAATCAGCCCCAGCATTTT. The chain employs TRBV6-1 and TRBJ1-5, with D unresolved. Trimming removed 7 bases at V and 2 bases at J, with 12 bases between. CDR3 length equals 14 residues. Germline V CDR1 and CDR2: MNHNS, SASEGT.

This chain uses TRBV7-2 with TRBJ1-2; 9 bases are a match to TRBD1. The CDR3 covers 14 residues. Germline V gene sequence: CDR1 SGHTA, CDR2 FQGNSA. J gave up 6 bases and V 6 bases, and 8 bases lay outside the gene matches. This chain's CDR3 is CASSSGTGFDGYTF. CDR3 nucleotide sequence: TGTGCCAGCAGTTCCGGGACAGGGTTCGATGGCTACACCTTC.

V usage is TRBV4-3 and J usage is TRBJ2-1, with TRBD1 matching over 7 bases. Trimming removed 1 base from V and 0 bases from J; junction bases left unmatched: 12. The CDR3 length is 19 residues. Germline V gives CDR1 LGHNA, CDR2 YSLEER. The CDR3 loop is CASSQGQGRGRSSYNEQFF. DNA for the CDR3: TGCGCCAGCAGCCAAGGCCAGGGTAGGGGGCGGAGCTCCTACAATGAGCAGTTCTTC.

This clone was observed a few times. The chain is built from TRBV5-1 and TRBJ2-7; 11 bases are shared with TRBD2. The germline V gene encodes CDR1 SGHRS and CDR2 YFSETQ. This CDR3 has 14 amino acids. Trimming at V came to 5 bases and at J to 1 base, leaving 2 bases not matched to a gene. The CDR3: CASRRLAGSYEQYF. In DNA, the CDR3 is TGCGCCAGCAGAAGACTAGCGGGATCCTACGAGCAGTACTTC.

The CDR3 DNA reads TGTGCCAGCAGGAAGAGAATAGCGGGGTCAGGGTCGAATGAGCAGTTCTTC. This gives the protein CASRKRIAGSGSNEQFF. The chain is built from TRBV12-1 and TRBJ2-1; the table's D call, TRBD2, was not checked against the DNA. TRBV12-1 is listed as a pseudogene. This CDR3 contains 17 residues.

As regards this clone: Given a far larger clone just one base away, this is likely a sequencing read error. This specimen includes other DNA sequences encoding the same CDR3. The genes are TRBV9 and TRBJ2-7, with D possibly TRBD2 on 6 matching bases. The CDR3 is made up of 14 amino acids. Germline values: CDR1 SGDLS, CDR2 YYNGEE. The CDR3 here is CASSVNPSAYEQYF. CDR3 sequence (DNA): TGTGCCAGCAGCGTAAATCCTAGCGCCTACGAGCAATACTTC.

This clone was seen at least ten times. The V call is TRBV4-1, the J call TRBJ2-3; tentatively, D is TRBD2 (7 bases). Trimming took off 4 bases at V and 4 bases at J, with 12 bases between the two ends. Germline CDR1 and CDR2: MGHRA and YSYEKL. The CDR3 length is 14 residues. CDR3 in DNA: TGCGCCAGCAGCCTCGGGGGGCTAGCAGATACGCAGTATTTT. Its translation is CASSLGGLADTQYF.

This clone was detected ten times or more. Other DNA sequences in this sample translate to the same CDR3. The V gene is TRBV18, the J gene TRBJ2-3; 8 bases are shared with TRBD2. The CDR3 has 18 residues. V lost 3 bases to trimming and J lost 0 bases; unmatched junction nucleotides: 11. CDR1 is KGHSH, CDR2 LQKENI, per germline. CDR3 nucleotides: TGTGCCAGCTCACCGTTGGTCGTTGAGCGGGGGAGCACAGATACGCAGTATTTT. Encoded protein: CASSPLVVERGSTDTQYF.

This clone came up a few times. The V and J genes are TRBV20-1 and TRBJ2-1; the D is unclear. The CDR3 runs 11 residues. Trimming cost V 6 bases and J 8 bases, with 11 bases left between them. From germline, CDR1 is DFQATT and CDR2 SNEGSKA (reference sequence). The CDR3 reads CSATQGYEQFF. The CDR3 bases are TGCAGTGCCACTCAAGGCTATGAGCAGTTCTTC.